The source of this T cell receptor (beta chain) is a study of cytomegalovirus exposure and HLA in healthy donors. General study findings and limits: There was a cluster of highly shared sequence variants that was likely a sequencing artifact. Within an earlier analysis, most TCR beta V segments proved productive either about 87% or about 30% of the time.

Likely unrecorded immune exposures existed in these nominally healthy donors. The V gene's germline CDR1 is MGHRA and CDR2 YSYEKL. V gave up 0 bases and J gave up 7 bases; unmatched junction bases: 3. This CDR3 region has 15 residues. A multiplex PCR was run with 60 Vbeta primers and 13 Jbeta primers. The assay was immunoSEQ multiplex PCR, and TCRdb's table has in-frame clones only and misses some. The sample includes 100,000 to 150,000 clones, 76% of them seen just once. Turning to this clone: Its specificity is unknown.

The origin of this receptor is a man aged 50-60 years in good health and CMV-seronegative. The specimen was PBMCs. This chain links TRBV4-1 with TRBJ1-6, with TRBD1 matching over 7 bases. The CDR3 nucleotides are TGCGCCAGCAGCCAAGACGGGACAGCCAATTCACCCCTCCACTTT. This sequence encodes CASSQDGTANSPLHF.